This TCR beta chain is drawn from a study of graft-versus-host responses after intestinal transplantation. Germline values: CDR1 SGHTA, CDR2 FQGNSA. The length of the CDR3 is 16 residues. The V gene end was trimmed by 2 bases and the J gene end by 8 bases; junction bases not matched to a gene: 10. Produced via immunoSEQ multiplex PCR; TCRdb's table is partial and in-frame only. The sample lists around 50,000 clones; roughly 89% were seen once. Sequencing was performed on PBMCs, taken 26 days after transplant. This TCR was recovered from a human patient who received an intestinal transplant, so some T cells may come from the graft donor. The chain carries TRBV7-2 and TRBJ2-1, with 9 bases aligning to TRBD2. The CDR3 protein is CASSLIPAGGRDEQFF. CDR3 nucleotides: TGTGCCAGCAGCTTAATTCCTGCGGGGGGGCGGGATGAGCAGTTCTTC.